This T cell receptor (beta chain) was recorded in a study of blood T cell repertoires in COVID-19. TCRdb's table, derived via immunoSEQ multiplex PCR, lists solely in-frame clones and lacks some. The sample gives nearly 250,000 clones, around four fifths of which show up once; approximately 1.9% is in the top ten. This CDR3 is 14 amino acids long. Losses at the gene ends were 5 bases for V and 4 bases for J; bases not matched to a gene: 3. Germline V gene data show CDR1 as SGHNT and CDR2 as YENEEA. J is TRBJ1-1 and V is TRBV11-3, with 11 bases matching TRBD1. Specimen: peripheral blood. The sequence was collected from a woman older than 75 with acute or convalescent COVID-19. DNA of the CDR3: TGTGCCAGCAGCCCGGGACAGGGGGGCACTGAAGCTTTCTTT. It translates to CASSPGQGGTEAFF.